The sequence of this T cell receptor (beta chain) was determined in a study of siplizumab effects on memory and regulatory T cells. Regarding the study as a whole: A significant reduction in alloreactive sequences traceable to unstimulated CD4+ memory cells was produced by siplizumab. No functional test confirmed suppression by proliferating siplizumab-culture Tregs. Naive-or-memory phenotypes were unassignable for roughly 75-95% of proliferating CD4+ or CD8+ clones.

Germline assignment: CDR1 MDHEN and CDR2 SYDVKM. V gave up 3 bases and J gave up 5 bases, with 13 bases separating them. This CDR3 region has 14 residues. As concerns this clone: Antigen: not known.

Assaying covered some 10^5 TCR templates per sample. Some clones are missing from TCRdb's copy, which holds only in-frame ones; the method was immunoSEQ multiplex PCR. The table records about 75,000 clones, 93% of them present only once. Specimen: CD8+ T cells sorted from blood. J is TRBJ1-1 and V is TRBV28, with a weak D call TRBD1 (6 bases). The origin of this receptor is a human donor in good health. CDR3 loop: CASSFADRSTEAFF. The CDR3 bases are TGTGCCAGCAGTTTCGCCGACAGGTCAACTGAAGCTTTCTTT.